The 22 T cell receptor beta chains listed next were all sequenced from one sample in a study of T cells in tuberculosis. Clones were sequenced by immunoSEQ multiplex PCR, and TCRdb holds only the in-frame ones, with some missing. The sample holds 50,000 or so clones; approximately 91% are singletons and the top ten take 20% to 25%. After thawing and overnight rest, PBMC were stained with GMM-loaded CD1B tetramer, viability dye and anti-CD3 for sorting. The lipid loaded on the CD1B tetramers was C32 glucose monomycolate from Rhodococcus equi. Sequences were obtained from CD1b-GMM tetramer-negative cells sorted from PBMCs. The origin of the receptors is an adult woman with latent tuberculosis.

The chain employs TRBV4-2 and TRBJ1-1; maybe TRBD1 (6 bases). In germline, CDR1 is LGHNA, CDR2 YNFKEQ. CDR3 size: 15 residues. Trimming cost V 1 base and J 2 bases, with 11 bases left between them. CDR3 DNA sequence: TGTGCCAGCAGCCAAGTAAGGACAGACAACACTGAAGCTTTCTTT. It codes for CASSQVRTDNTEAFF.

The chain's CDR3 is CASSLQTPGQGETQYF. The CDR3, as DNA: TGTGCCAGCAGCTTACAGACACCGGGACAGGGAGAGACCCAGTACTTC. The rearrangement joins TRBV7-9 to TRBJ2-5, with 9 bases identical to TRBD1. There are 16 residues in the CDR3. V lost 2 bases and J lost 4; bases outside the gene matches: 8. CDR1 is SEHNR, CDR2 FQNEAQ, per germline (reference sequence).

The rearrangement uses TRBV30 and TRBJ1-2; tentatively, D is TRBD1 (5 bases). CDR3 length equals 12 residues. CDR1 and CDR2 from the germline V gene are GTSNPN and SVGIG (reference sequence). With 4 bases removed from V and 7 bases from J, the gap between germline ends came to 13 bases. The CDR3 DNA reads TGTGCCTGGAATGGGTGGGGCTCTGGCTACACCTTC. Protein product: CAWNGWGSGYTF. Combining the CDR3 with reference TRBV30 and TRBJ1-2 gives the whole variable domain SQTIHQWPATLVQPVGSPLSLECTVEGTSNPNLYWYRQAAGRGLQLLFYSVGIGQISSEVPQNLSASRPQDRQFILSSKKLLLSDSGFYLCAWNGWGSGYTFGSGTRLTVV.

V and J are TRBV27 and TRBJ1-1; TRBD1 matches 9 bases. V lost 9 bases, J lost 5 bases, and 7 bases stayed unmatched. Germline V gives CDR1 MNHEY, CDR2 SMNVEV (reference sequence). The CDR3 is 13 residues long. The CDR3 DNA reads as TGTGCCAGTCAAACAGGGGGCATGACTGAAGCTTTCTTT. Translating gives CASQTGGMTEAFF.

The gene calls are TRBV6-6 and TRBJ2-1; a weak D match, TRBD1 (6 bases). V lost 6 bases and J lost 2, with 17 bases in between. Per germline, CDR1 MNHNY and CDR2 SVGAGI (reference sequence). The CDR3 extends over 16 amino acids. DNA for the CDR3: TGTGCCAGCAGCCAAAATCAAGACAGGCCCTACAATGAGCAGTTCTTC. The encoded protein is CASSQNQDRPYNEQFF.

This clone was seen just once. The CDR3: CASSPPGQGAEYF. In DNA, the CDR3 is TGTGCCAGCAGCCCCCCGGGACAGGGGGCAGAGTACTTC. V is TRBV7-9 and J is TRBJ2-7, with 12 positions matching TRBD1. J lost 11 bases, V lost 5 bases, and 7 bases had no gene match. The CDR3 is 13 amino acids. Germline V lookup: CDR1 SEHNR, CDR2 FQNEAQ (reference sequence).

This chain links TRBV30 with TRBJ2-1, with D tentatively TRBD1 (5 bases). V was pared by 3 bases and J by 0 bases, with 9 bases between. There are 14 residues in the CDR3. Germline-derived CDR1 and CDR2 are GTSNPN and SVGIG (reference sequence). The CDR3 region has the DNA TGTGCCTGGAGAGGGGTTAGCTCCTACAATGAGCAGTTCTTC. It codes for CAWRGVSSYNEQFF.

The rearrangement links TRBV28 to TRBJ2-5; 11 nucleotides line up with TRBD2. Looked up from germline, CDR1 is MDHEN and CDR2 is SYDVKM. J lost 7 bases, V lost 4 bases, and 14 bases had no gene match. The CDR3 has 17 amino acids. The CDR3 reads CASSSMSLAGGLGTQYF. CDR3 in DNA: TGTGCCAGCAGTTCCATGTCCCTAGCGGGAGGACTTGGGACCCAGTACTTC. Looking up the rest from reference TRBV28 and TRBJ2-5 gives the full variable domain: DVKVTQSSRYLVKRTGEKVFLECVQDMDHENMFWYRQDPGLGLRLIYFSYDVKMKEKGDIPEGYSVSREKKERFSLILESASTNQTSMYLCASSSMSLAGGLGTQYFGPGTRLLVL.

The gene calls are TRBV27 and TRBJ1-2, with TRBD1 as a possible D gene (5 bases). The CDR3 has 15 residues. V was cut by 6 bases and J by 5 bases, with 19 bases left in between. Germline-derived CDR1 and CDR2 are MNHEY and SMNVEV (reference sequence). The CDR3 nucleotides read TGTGCCAGCAGCTCTAGAGACAGTTTAGGGTATGGCTACACCTTC. This codes for CASSSRDSLGYGYTF.

This rearrangement joins TRBV30 to TRBJ2-7; D may be TRBD1 (8 bases). The CDR3 is 13 residues long. CDR1 is GTSNPN and CDR2 is SVGIG in the germline V gene (reference sequence). V was cut by 0 bases and J by 6 bases, with 12 bases left in between. The CDR3 loop reads CAWSVHRGGEQYF. Here the CDR3 DNA reads TGTGCCTGGAGTGTCCACAGGGGGGGCGAGCAGTACTTC.

The gene calls are TRBV7-3 and TRBJ1-1, with 8 bases lining up with TRBD1. The length of the CDR3 is 12 residues. Germline CDR1 reads SGHTA; CDR2 reads FQGTGA. The ends lost 2 bases at V and 7 bases at J; junction bases unmatched: 0. In DNA form, the CDR3 reads TGTGCCAGCAGCTTAGGACAGGGTGAAGCTTTCTTT. Amino acids: CASSLGQGEAFF.

This clone has just a few counts. A far larger clone is one base from this, pointing to a likely read error. The rearrangement uses TRBV4-3 and TRBJ1-3; unclear D gene. CDR1 is LGHNA, CDR2 YSLEER, per germline. This CDR3 has 15 residues. The CDR3 DNA follows: TGCGCCAGCAGAGATGGACTGACCTCTGCAAACACCATATATTTT. Protein sequence: CASRDGLTSANTIYF.

This clone has a handful of counts. The chain has TRBV7-9 and TRBJ1-3; 8 bases line up with TRBD1. Trimming removed 5 bases from V and 4 bases from J; junction bases left unmatched: 10. The CDR3 sequence is 16 residues long. Germline values: CDR1 SEHNR, CDR2 FQNEAQ (reference sequence). This CDR3 reads CASSTGQAIYGNTIYF. CDR3 coding DNA: TGTGCCAGCAGCACGGGACAGGCGATATACGGAAACACCATATATTTT.

This chain connects TRBV9 to TRBJ2-7; D is possibly TRBD2 (5 bases). Germline CDR1 reads SGDLS; CDR2 reads YYNGEE. The CDR3 has 15 residues. V was pared by 4 bases and J by 2 bases, with 16 bases between. As DNA, the CDR3 is TGTGCCAGCAGCTCCCGGCCGGGAACCACCTACGAGCAGTACTTC. Amino acids: CASSSRPGTTYEQYF.

Only one count was recorded for this clone. The chain links TRBV2 to TRBJ1-5; 8 nucleotides line up with TRBD1. Unmatched junction bases numbered 6, after V lost 5 bases and J lost 6 bases. The CDR3 loop spans 14 amino acids. CDR1 and CDR2 from the germline V gene are SNHLY and FYNNEI. The CDR3 here is CASSRTGSSQPQHF. The CDR3 DNA is TGTGCCAGCAGTCGGACAGGGAGTAGTCAGCCCCAGCATTTT.

This clone appeared a single time. V is TRBV7-9 and J is TRBJ2-5; 7 nucleotides match TRBD1. Germline values: CDR1 SEHNR, CDR2 FQNEAQ (reference sequence). The junction had 6 bases not matched to a gene; V was cut back by 1 base and J by 4 bases. This CDR3 has 15 residues. CDR3 nucleotides: TGTGCCAGCAGCTTAGTAGGGGCAGGGGGAGAGACCCAGTACTTC. This encodes CASSLVGAGGETQYF.

The CDR3 sequence is CASSSGGGALWDEQFF. The DNA of the CDR3 is TGCGCCAGCAGCAGTGGCGGGGGGGCCCTATGGGATGAGCAGTTCTTC. This sequence joins TRBV5-1 and TRBJ2-1, with 9 positions matching TRBD2. Trimming removed 4 bases from V and 8 bases from J; junction bases left unmatched: 13. Germline CDR1 reads SGHRS; CDR2 reads YFSETQ. The CDR3 loop spans 16 amino acids.

V and J are TRBV7-9 and TRBJ2-5; D is possibly TRBD1 (5 bases). The J call may be wrong; the DNA end is better matched by TRBJ2-7. Per the germline V gene, CDR1 is SEHNR and CDR2 is FQNEAQ (reference sequence). The CDR3 totals 13 residues. CDR3 DNA: TGTGCCAGCAGCCCCGGACAAATCTACGAGCAGTACTTC. Protein: CASSPGQIYEQYF.

The chain combines TRBV4-2 with TRBJ1-1; perhaps TRBD1 as D (5 bases). CDR3 length: 17 residues. The germline CDR1 and CDR2 sequences are LGHNA and YNFKEQ. V lost 0 bases and J 4 bases, leaving 18 bases between the germline ends. CDR3 in amino acids: CASSQDYQKGVRTEAFF. CDR3 DNA: TGTGCCAGCAGCCAAGATTACCAAAAAGGGGTCCGCACTGAAGCTTTCTTT.

The count of this clone is one. The chain couples TRBV4-3 to TRBJ2-7; 8 positions agree with TRBD1. The CDR3 loop spans 14 amino acids. CDR1 and CDR2 (germline): LGHNA, YSLEER. V was clipped by 2 bases and J by 5 bases; unmatched bases: 5. The CDR3 here is CASSQRTGGHEQYF. The CDR3 bases are TGCGCCAGCAGCCAAAGAACAGGGGGTCACGAGCAGTACTTC.

The CDR3 nucleotides are TGTGCCAGCACCCGAGGGGGACCTAGCTCCTACGAGCAGTACTTC. Protein: CASTRGGPSSYEQYF. The chain combines TRBV5-4 with TRBJ2-7, with D possibly being TRBD1 (6 bases). Germline V CDR1 and CDR2: SGHNT, YYREEE (reference sequence). This CDR3 is 15 amino acids long. Trimming cost V 6 bases and J 0 bases, with 16 bases left between them.

A word on this clone: At the DNA level, this CDR3 is encoded by other sequences in the same sample as well. This chain joins TRBV19 and TRBJ2-5; 11 nucleotides align to TRBD1. The J call may be in error: the DNA end matches TRBJ2-7 better. Germline values: CDR1 LNHDA, CDR2 SQIVND (reference sequence). CDR3 length: 15 amino acids. The CDR3 DNA reads TGTGCCAGTAGTCTTCCGGGACAGGGGGTTTACGAGCAGTACTTC. Its translation: CASSLPGQGVYEQYF.